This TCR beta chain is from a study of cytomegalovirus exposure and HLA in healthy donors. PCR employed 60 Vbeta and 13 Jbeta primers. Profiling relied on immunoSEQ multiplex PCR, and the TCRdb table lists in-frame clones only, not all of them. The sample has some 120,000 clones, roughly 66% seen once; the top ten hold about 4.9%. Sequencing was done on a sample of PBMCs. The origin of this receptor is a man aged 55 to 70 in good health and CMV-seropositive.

CDR3 sequence reads: CASSQSADRRYF. The CDR3 DNA follows: TGCGCCAGCAGTCAATCGGCGGACAGGCGGTACTTC. The chain combines TRBV23-1 with TRBJ2-7; 7 bases are shared with TRBD1. TRBV23-1 belongs to the ORF category, with a function that is uncertain. V gave up 0 bases and J gave up 12 bases; unmatched junction bases: 5. The CDR3 is 12 amino acids.